The rows below give T cell receptor beta chains drawn from one sample of a study of OX40 agonist ivuxolimab in advanced cancers. Some clones are missing from TCRdb's copy, which holds only in-frame ones; the method was immunoSEQ multiplex PCR. The sample carries about 45,000 clones, about 90% recorded once. The sample in question was CD4+ or CD8+ T cells sorted from blood, obtained in a trial of the OX40 agonist ivuxolimab. Receptor source: an adult with an advanced solid tumor such as melanoma, head and neck, liver or kidney cancer. Both conserved end residues are part of each CDR3. D genes are given only for firm matches. Size values are once, few and many counts, or a class for expanded clones, and some rows have none.

once TRBJ2-6 TRBV5-1 - CASSLDPEIGANVLTF TGCGCCAGCAGCTTGGACCCGGAGATCGGGGCCAACGTCCTGACTTTC
- TRBJ1-3 TRBV28 TRBD1 CASRTGGGNTIYF TGTGCCAGCAGGACAGGGGGAGGAAACACCATATATTTT
- TRBJ1-1 TRBV5-1 - CASSLASSGLSEAFF TGCGCCAGCAGCTTGGCCTCTTCAGGGCTGTCTGAAGCTTTCTTT
- TRBJ2-1 TRBV18 TRBD1 CASSQAGQGDNEQFF TGTGCCAGCTCACAAGCTGGACAGGGGGACAATGAGCAGTTCTTC
- TRBJ2-3 TRBV4-1 - CASSQDKPIRLPGDTQYF TGCGCCAGCAGCCAAGATAAACCCATTAGGCTACCCGGAGATACGCAGTATTTT
- TRBJ1-3 TRBV30 - CAWSIGGVGNTIYF TGTGCCTGGAGTATTGGGGGCGTGGGAAACACCATATATTTT
few TRBJ1-3 TRBV19 - CASSRQAFSGNTIYF TGTGCCAGTAGTAGACAGGCGTTCTCTGGAAACACCATATATTTT
- TRBJ2-3 TRBV7-9 TRBD2 CASSPPPSGMSDTQYF TGTGCCAGCAGCCCTCCCCCTAGCGGGATGTCAGATACGCAGTATTTT
- TRBJ2-5 TRBV28 TRBD2 CASSLQAGGPETQYF TGTGCCAGCAGTTTACAAGCGGGAGGGCCGGAGACCCAGTACTTC
- TRBJ2-5 TRBV2 TRBD1 CASNRQGLETQYF TGTGCCAGCAATAGACAGGGATTGGAGACCCAGTACTTC
- TRBJ2-7 TRBV25-1 - CASSAPLGPWEQYF TGTGCCAGCAGCGCCCCTCTAGGCCCCTGGGAGCAGTACTTC
once TRBJ2-5 TRBV9 - CASSVGPKREETQYF TGTGCCAGCAGCGTAGGCCCCAAGCGGGAAGAGACCCAGTACTTC
- TRBJ2-1 TRBV12-5 - CASGWGASYNEQFF TGTGCTAGTGGTTGGGGTGCGTCCTACAATGAGCAGTTCTTC
- TRBJ1-2 TRBV5-1 - CASSLEANPLRGYTF TGCGCCAGCAGCTTGGAGGCCAACCCCCTAAGAGGCTACACCTTC
- TRBJ2-4 TRBV28 - CASSLRSGGLAKNIQYF TGTGCCAGCAGTTTGAGGTCCGGGGGGCTAGCCAAAAACATTCAGTACTTC
- TRBJ2-7 TRBV6-5 - CASSYLEEQYF TGTGCCAGCAGTTACCTTGAAGAGCAGTACTTC
once TRBJ2-3 TRBV6-1 - CASSWAADRTDTQYF TGTGCCAGCAGTTGGGCGGCAGACCGCACAGATACGCAGTATTTT
- TRBJ2-2 TRBV30 - CAWIGPGNTGELFF TGTGCCTGGATTGGCCCGGGGAACACCGGGGAGCTGTTTTTT
- TRBJ2-3 TRBV4-3 - CASSQGPSSTDTQYF TGCGCCAGCAGCCAAGGGCCGTCTAGCACAGATACGCAGTATTTT
- TRBJ2-7 TRBV2 TRBD1 CASRRDRGYEQYF TGTGCCAGCAGGAGGGACAGGGGTTACGAGCAGTACTTC
- TRBJ2-7 TRBV6-5 - CASSYRNEQYF TGTGCCAGCAGTTACAGAAACGAGCAGTACTTC
- TRBJ2-5 TRBV6-6 - CASTAKETQYF TGTGCCAGCACTGCGAAGGAGACCCAGTACTTC
- TRBJ2-1 TRBV6-5 TRBD1 CASSPPTGVNEQFF TGTGCCAGCAGTCCACCGACAGGGGTCAATGAGCAGTTCTTC
- TRBJ2-5 TRBV5-1 - CASSGQGETQYF TGCGCCAGCAGTGGGCAGGGGGAGACCCAGTACTTC
- TRBJ2-7 TRBV28 - CASSLAGATYEQYF TGTGCCAGCAGTTTAGCCGGGGCTACCTACGAGCAGTACTTC
- TRBJ1-5 TRBV19 - CASSMTVSNQPQHF TGTGCCAGTAGTATGACGGTGAGCAATCAGCCCCAGCATTTT
few TRBJ2-3 TRBV11-1 - CASSLAAGPSTDTQYF TGTGCCAGCAGCTTAGCGGCAGGACCGAGCACAGATACGCAGTATTTT
once TRBJ1-5 TRBV9 - CASRQAPNQPQHF TGTGCCAGCAGGCAGGCACCCAATCAGCCCCAGCATTTT
- TRBJ1-5 TRBV9 - CASSLGSNQPQHF TGTGCCAGCAGCCTGGGGAGCAATCAGCCCCAGCATTTT